Below, 21 T cell receptor beta chains from the same sample are listed, as sequenced in a study of blood T cell repertoires in COVID-19. The table came from immunoSEQ multiplex PCR; TCRdb's copy has only in-frame clones and leaves some out. This table has 250,000 or so clones, 87% appearing once. The sample comprised peripheral blood. The receptors here all came from a man between 18 and 29 years old with active or convalescent COVID-19.

This chain connects TRBV4-3 to TRBJ2-7; 10 bases match TRBD1. From germline, CDR1 is LGHNA and CDR2 YSLEER. Unmatched junction bases numbered 5, after V lost 0 bases and J lost 0 bases. CDR3 size: 17 residues. The CDR3 protein is CASSQDIRTGGSYEQYF. CDR3 DNA: TGCGCCAGCAGCCAAGATATTAGGACAGGGGGCTCCTACGAGCAGTACTTC.

V gene TRBV2 combines with J gene TRBJ1-2; tentatively, D is TRBD1 (6 bases). The CDR3 is 17 amino acids. Trimming removed 0 bases at V and 8 bases at J, with 22 bases between. Germline V gene data show CDR1 as SNHLY and CDR2 as FYNNEI. The CDR3 sequence: CASSEALDAGTIYGYTF. In nucleotides, the CDR3 is TGTGCCAGCAGTGAAGCGCTTGATGCCGGGACAATTTACGGCTACACCTTC.

This chain connects TRBV7-9 to TRBJ2-1, with TRBD1 matching over 10 bases. The ends lost 2 bases at V and 9 bases at J; junction bases unmatched: 10. Germline CDR1 reads SEHNR; CDR2 reads FQNEAQ (reference sequence). This CDR3 contains 16 residues. CDR3 DNA: TGTGCCAGCAGCTTACCGACAGGGGGCGTTTGGGGTGAGCAGTTCTTC. This translates into CASSLPTGGVWGEQFF. The full variable domain, its missing parts supplied by reference TRBV7-9 and TRBJ2-1, is DTGVSQNPRHKITKRGQNVTFRCDPISEHNRLYWYRQTLGQGPEFLTYFQNEAQLEKSRLLSDRFSAERPKGSFSTLEIQRTEQGDSAMYLCASSLPTGGVWGEQFFGPGTRLTVL.

The chain is built from TRBV7-9 and TRBJ2-1; TRBD2 matches 9 bases. CDR1 SEHNR and CDR2 FQNEAQ come from the germline V gene (reference sequence). CDR3 length: 15 residues. V gave up 5 bases and J gave up 8 bases; unmatched junction bases: 10. CDR3 nucleotide sequence: TGTGCCAGCAGCGCAAAGGGACTAGCATCCGATGAGCAGTTCTTC. Residues: CASSAKGLASDEQFF.

The chain is built from TRBV7-2 and TRBJ1-5; 9 bases match TRBD1. Germline values: CDR1 SGHTA, CDR2 FQGNSA. This CDR3 is built from 17 residues. Trimming took 5 bases from V and 2 from J; bases not matched to a gene: 10. The CDR3 sequence: CASSLTGQGQGNQPQHF. CDR3 nucleotide sequence: TGTGCCAGCAGCCTCACGGGACAGGGACAGGGCAATCAGCCCCAGCATTTT.

The chain is built from TRBV5-1 and TRBJ1-1; D gene unclear. Trimming stripped 0 bases from V and 2 bases from J, with 8 bases between. The CDR3 totals 14 residues. CDR1 is SGHRS, CDR2 YFSETQ, per germline. In nucleotides, the CDR3 is TGCGCCAGCAGCTTGGGGCGGGAAAACACTGAAGCTTTCTTT. Translated, it gives CASSLGRENTEAFF.

This chain connects TRBV7-2 to TRBJ1-4, with 8 positions matching TRBD1. CDR1 and CDR2 from the germline V gene are SGHTA and FQGNSA. V lost 4 bases to trimming and J lost 8 bases; unmatched junction nucleotides: 9. CDR3 length: 15 amino acids. CDR3 sequence (DNA): TGTGCCAGCAGCTCCCAGGGGGCGCAAGGAGAAAAACTGTTTTTT. Translated, it gives CASSSQGAQGEKLFF.

The CDR3 spells CASSFTGANVLTF. As DNA, the CDR3 is TGTGCCAGCAGCTTTACTGGGGCCAACGTCCTGACTTTC. This chain uses TRBV5-4 with TRBJ2-6; D is undetermined. CDR3 length: 13 amino acids. The V and J ends lost 2 bases and 2 bases respectively, with 2 bases between them. Germline V gene lookup returns CDR1 SGHNT and CDR2 YYREEE (reference sequence).

The chain is built from TRBV10-3 and TRBJ1-6; TRBD1 matches at 10 bases. This CDR3 comprises 16 residues. V shed 2 bases, J shed 2 bases, and the junction held 0 bases outside the gene matches. Per the germline V gene, CDR1 is ENHRY and CDR2 is SYGVKD. The CDR3 nucleotides are TGTGCCATCAGTGAGGGACAGGGGGCCTATAATTCACCCCTCCACTTT. Protein product: CAISEGQGAYNSPLHF.

This clone was picked up a small number of times. V is TRBV13 and J is TRBJ2-3, with 7 bases fitting TRBD2. This CDR3 has 18 residues. Trimming at V came to 5 bases and at J to 4 bases, leaving 18 bases not matched to a gene. Per germline, CDR1 PRHDT and CDR2 FYEKMQ (reference sequence). The chain's CDR3 is CASSPRAGVLGAPDTQYF. Here the CDR3 DNA reads TGTGCCAGCAGCCCTCGGGCGGGGGTATTAGGGGCCCCAGATACGCAGTATTTT.

This clone was recorded once. This chain links TRBV6-5 with TRBJ1-5, with 10 bases fitting TRBD1. The CDR3 runs to 15 residues. Germline loops: CDR1 MNHEY, CDR2 SVGAGI. V lost 5 bases and J lost 7; bases outside the gene matches: 8. The CDR3 sequence is CASSPGQGFWQPQHF. CDR3 DNA sequence: TGTGCCAGCAGTCCGGGACAGGGGTTCTGGCAGCCCCAGCATTTT.

V is TRBV30 and J is TRBJ1-1; 7 positions match TRBD1. The CDR3 sequence is 15 residues long. The V segment lost 3 bases and the J segment 4 bases; nucleotides outside the gene matches: 11. CDR1 is GTSNPN, CDR2 SVGIG, per germline (reference sequence). The CDR3 loop is CAWSGDRVIFTEAFF. CDR3 DNA sequence: TGTGCCTGGAGCGGCGACAGGGTAATCTTCACTGAAGCTTTCTTT.

As for this clone: The junction differs from germline at one of its ends, possibly a read error. The chain employs TRBV6-1 and TRBJ1-3; TRBD1 might be the D (5 bases). Germline assignment: CDR1 MNHNS and CDR2 SASEGT. CDR3 length: 15 amino acids. This CDR3 is CASREGQASGNTIYF. The CDR3 nucleotides read TGTGCCAGCAGAGAAGGACAAGCCTCTGGAAACACCATATATTTT.

The V call is TRBV19, the J call TRBJ1-1; D remains unclear. CDR1 and CDR2 from the germline V gene are LNHDA and SQIVND (reference sequence). The V end lost 5 bases, the J end lost 3 bases, and 16 bases lay between the germline ends. The CDR3 contains 15 residues. In DNA form, the CDR3 reads TGTGCCAGTAGTCTTCTCACCGGGATGTACACTGAAGCTTTCTTT. Amino acids: CASSLLTGMYTEAFF.

This sequence joins TRBV5-5 and TRBJ2-7, with TRBD1 identical over 8 bases. From germline, CDR1 is SGHKS and CDR2 YYEKEE (reference sequence). There are 14 residues in the CDR3. V shed 4 bases and J 4 bases; nucleotides not matched to a gene: 7. The CDR3 region is CASSPGTGSYEQYF. The CDR3 DNA sequence: TGTGCCAGCAGCCCCGGGACAGGCAGTTACGAGCAGTACTTC.

The chain has TRBV28 and TRBJ2-3; D not certain. Germline CDR1 and CDR2: MDHEN and SYDVKM. Between the trimmed V and J ends, which lost 1 base and 2 bases, there was a span of 22 bases. The CDR3 consists of 19 residues. CDR3 DNA: TGTGCCAGCAGTTTATTTTCCTCCCGCGAAGTTCGGTCCACAGATACGCAGTATTTT. Translated: CASSLFSSREVRSTDTQYF.

The rearrangement uses TRBV29-1 and TRBJ2-2; perhaps TRBD2 as D (6 bases). Germline V gene data show CDR1 as SQVTM and CDR2 as ANQGSEA. The ends were cut back, 2 bases at V and 6 bases at J, with 16 bases in the middle. This CDR3 has 15 amino acids. CDR3 nucleotides: TGCAGCGTTGAACTGGGCTCCGGGAGCGCCGGGGAGCTGTTTTTT. Amino acid sequence: CSVELGSGSAGELFF.

V usage is TRBV29-1 and J usage is TRBJ2-1, with 12 nucleotides matching TRBD2. Trimming took 1 base from V and 0 from J; bases not matched to a gene: 10. The CDR3 runs 19 residues. The germline CDR1 and CDR2 sequences are SQVTM and ANQGSEA. This CDR3 is CSVEAGPASGRASYNEQFF. CDR3 in DNA: TGCAGCGTTGAAGCTGGGCCGGCTAGCGGGAGGGCCTCCTACAATGAGCAGTTCTTC.

The chain carries TRBV2 and TRBJ2-1; 11 bases align to TRBD2. V lost 6 bases to trimming and J lost 8 bases; unmatched junction nucleotides: 9. Looked up from germline, CDR1 is SNHLY and CDR2 is FYNNEI. This CDR3 is 15 amino acids long. The CDR3 DNA sequence: TGTGCCAGCAGGGATTATAGCGGGAGGGCCGATGAGCAGTTCTTC. It codes for CASRDYSGRADEQFF.

The chain employs TRBV10-3 and TRBJ1-1; maybe TRBD1 (5 bases). The V end lost 7 bases, the J end lost 0 bases, and 9 bases lay between the germline ends. The CDR3 spans 13 residues. Germline assignment: CDR1 ENHRY and CDR2 SYGVKD. The DNA for the CDR3 is TGTGCCATCAATAAGGGGATGAACACTGAAGCTTTCTTT. Its protein is CAINKGMNTEAFF.

This clone was counted a few times. CDR3 bases: TGTGCCAGCAGCTTCCTAGGGGACACTGAAGCTTTCTTT. Translated: CASSFLGDTEAFF. The chain employs TRBV7-3 and TRBJ1-1; TRBD1 might be the D (5 bases). This CDR3 comprises 13 residues. Germline lookup yields CDR1 SGHTA and CDR2 FQGTGA. Trimming cost V 3 bases and J 3 bases, with 8 bases left between them.